This entry lists 25 T cell receptor beta chains sequenced from one sample in a study of OX40 agonist ivuxolimab in advanced cancers. Sequenced by immunoSEQ multiplex PCR; TCRdb stores in-frame clones only, minus some. This sample has about 60,000 clones, with 84% found just once. The sample was CD4+ or CD8+ T cells sorted from blood, taken in a trial of the OX40 agonist ivuxolimab. The receptors stem from an adult with an advanced solid tumor such as melanoma, head and neck, liver or kidney cancer.

The chain joins TRBV2 to TRBJ2-3; D is uncertain. The germline gives CDR1 SNHLY, CDR2 FYNNEI. The V end lost 4 bases, the J end lost 0 bases, and 8 bases lay between the germline ends. There are 14 residues in the CDR3. The CDR3 DNA sequence: TGTGCCAGCAGTGCGGCAAGTAGCACAGATACGCAGTATTTT. Amino acids: CASSAASSTDTQYF.

The chain couples TRBV14 to TRBJ1-2; the D is unclear. CDR1 is SGHDN and CDR2 is FVKESK in the germline V gene. This CDR3 comprises 17 residues. The V gene lost 4 bases and the J gene lost 0 bases, with 18 bases spanning the gap. The CDR3 protein is CASSPPFLAATNYGYTF. The DNA for the CDR3 is TGTGCCAGCAGCCCCCCCTTTCTGGCAGCCACTAACTATGGCTACACCTTC.

V is TRBV10-3 and J is TRBJ2-1, with 10 bases lining up with TRBD2. The CDR3 spans 13 residues. Germline V gives CDR1 ENHRY, CDR2 SYGVKD. V was clipped by 11 bases and J by 6 bases; unmatched bases: 7. The CDR3 here is CAVEREGGNEQFF. In DNA form, the CDR3 reads TGTGCCGTCGAGCGGGAGGGGGGCAATGAGCAGTTCTTC.

The table lists this clone with a count of one. This chain links TRBV30 with TRBJ2-2; D not certain. With 0 bases removed from V and 4 bases from J, the gap between germline ends came to 9 bases. CDR3 length: 14 residues. Germline V gene sequence: CDR1 GTSNPN, CDR2 SVGIG (reference sequence). The CDR3 DNA sequence: TGTGCCTGGAGTGTGGGCCGAACCACCGGGGAGCTGTTTTTT. Translated: CAWSVGRTTGELFF. Complete variable domain (other parts from reference TRBV30 and TRBJ2-2): SQTIHQWPATLVQPVGSPLSLECTVEGTSNPNLYWYRQAAGRGLQLLFYSVGIGQISSEVPQNLSASRPQDRQFILSSKKLLLSDSGFYLCAWSVGRTTGELFFGEGSRLTVL.

This clone was seen a handful of times. The same CDR3 also results from other DNA sequences found in this sample. The gene calls are TRBV5-4 and TRBJ1-2; TRBD1 might be the D (5 bases). In germline, CDR1 is SGHNT, CDR2 YYREEE (reference sequence). The CDR3 contains 14 residues. V was pared by 1 base and J by 3 bases, with 10 bases between. The CDR3 sequence: CASSLNRGDYGYTF. The CDR3 DNA sequence: TGTGCCAGCAGCTTGAATAGGGGAGACTATGGCTACACCTTC. Complete variable domain (other parts from reference TRBV5-4 and TRBJ1-2): ETGVTQSPTHLIKTRGQQVTLRCSSQSGHNTVSWYQQALGQGPQFIFQYYREEENGRGNFPPRFSGLQFPNYSSELNVNALELDDSALYLCASSLNRGDYGYTFGSGTRLTVV.

This clone was detected only a few times. This chain connects TRBV5-6 to TRBJ2-7; no firm D call. V dropped 2 bases and J dropped 5 bases, with 5 bases sitting between them. The CDR3 consists of 11 residues. Germline assignment: CDR1 SGHDT and CDR2 YYEEEE. CDR3 loop: CASSFRDEQYF. The CDR3 DNA follows: TGTGCCAGCAGCTTCCGGGACGAGCAGTACTTC.

The chain has TRBV18 and TRBJ1-2; D is ambiguous. The CDR3 sequence is 15 residues long. V lost 2 bases to trimming and J lost 0 bases, with 10 bases between them. Per germline, CDR1 KGHSH and CDR2 LQKENI. The CDR3 reads CASSPWRNPNYGYTF. For the CDR3, the DNA is TGTGCCAGCTCACCATGGAGAAATCCTAACTATGGCTACACCTTC.

J is TRBJ1-1 and V is TRBV4-2; D may be TRBD1 (6 bases). From germline, CDR1 is LGHNA and CDR2 YNFKEQ. The CDR3 consists of 15 residues. V lost 0 bases and J 7 bases, leaving 15 bases between the germline ends. CDR3 residues: CASSQDHRALNEAFF. The CDR3 DNA follows: TGTGCCAGCAGCCAAGACCACAGGGCATTGAATGAAGCTTTCTTT.

The rearrangement links TRBV30 to TRBJ2-2, with a tentative D call TRBD1 (6 bases). Deletions cut 4 bases from V and 5 bases from J, with 20 bases between. CDR3 size: 16 residues. Germline CDR1 is GTSNPN and CDR2 is SVGIG (reference sequence). CDR3 bases: TGTGCCTGGAATCCCCCGGGCAGGGGCATTACCGGGGAGCTGTTTTTT. Protein product: CAWNPPGRGITGELFF.

The chain carries TRBV5-1 and TRBJ1-4; 7 nucleotides agree with TRBD1. The CDR3 is 18 amino acids. Trimming removed 3 bases from V and 0 bases from J; junction bases left unmatched: 11. Germline-derived CDR1 and CDR2 are SGHRS and YFSETQ. CDR3 nucleotide sequence: TGCGCCAGCAGCTGGAGCGGGACAGCCTATGCAACTAATGAAAAACTGTTTTTT. Translated, it gives CASSWSGTAYATNEKLFF.

The J gene is TRBJ2-2, the V gene TRBV5-1; the D gene is possibly TRBD2 (5 bases). V shed 2 bases and J shed 5 bases, with 13 bases lying between them. The CDR3 has 15 residues. Germline assignment: CDR1 SGHRS and CDR2 YFSETQ. The CDR3 nucleotides read TGCGCCAGCAGCTTTTCGGGAATTGGGACCGGGGAGCTGTTTTTT. Its protein product is CASSFSGIGTGELFF.

The chain is built from TRBV5-1 and TRBJ2-7; D gene unclear. CDR1 is SGHRS and CDR2 is YFSETQ in the germline V gene. V lost 4 bases and J lost 3, with 8 bases in between. The CDR3 loop spans 12 amino acids. The CDR3 coding sequence is TGCGCCAGCAGCCTAGACCTCTACGAGCAGTACTTC. Translating gives CASSLDLYEQYF.

The gene calls are TRBV11-2 and TRBJ2-2; D is unclear. The CDR3 is made up of 17 amino acids. Germline CDR1 and CDR2: SGHAT and FQNNGV. The V and J ends lost 7 bases and 1 base respectively, with 19 bases between them. CDR3 loop: CASTTPLGRKNTGELFF. In DNA form, the CDR3 reads TGTGCCAGCACCACACCCCTAGGACGTAAGAACACCGGGGAGCTGTTTTTT.

The J gene is TRBJ1-2, the V gene TRBV7-6; D not certain. Trimming shortened V by 5 bases and J by 4 bases, and 29 bases separated the two germline ends. This CDR3 comprises 19 residues. CDR1 SGHVS and CDR2 FNYEAQ come from the germline V gene. The CDR3 spells CASSPGRGGPMMAVYGYTF. CDR3 nucleotides: TGTGCCAGCAGCCCCGGGCGTGGAGGGCCCATGATGGCAGTCTATGGCTACACCTTC.

The chain uses TRBV7-6 and TRBJ2-7, with 10 bases aligning to TRBD2. V dropped 1 base and J dropped 1; count of bases not matched to a gene: 7. CDR3 size: 17 residues. Germline V gives CDR1 SGHVS, CDR2 FNYEAQ. In nucleotides, the CDR3 is TGTGCCAGCAGCTTAGGCCCAGCGGGAGGGTATTCCTACGAGCAGTACTTC. It specifies CASSLGPAGGYSYEQYF.

V gene TRBV27 combines with J gene TRBJ1-2; D remains ambiguous. Germline V gene lookup returns CDR1 MNHEY and CDR2 SMNVEV (reference sequence). Trimming took off 5 bases at V and 6 bases at J, with 16 bases between the two ends. This CDR3 region has 14 residues. In nucleotides, the CDR3 is TGTGCCAGCAGTCCATATGTAGCGGATAATGGCTACACCTTC. Translation: CASSPYVADNGYTF.

The chain combines TRBV5-1 with TRBJ1-2; D unclear. This CDR3 has 13 residues. Trimming removed 1 base from V and 8 bases from J, with 12 bases in between. CDR1 is SGHRS, CDR2 YFSETQ, per germline. Here the CDR3 reads CASSLTQDGGYTF. The CDR3 coding sequence is TGCGCCAGCAGCTTGACCCAGGATGGCGGCTACACCTTC.

The CDR3 nucleotides are TGTGCCATCTCGAGGGTTAACACTGAAGCTTTCTTT. Translation: CAISRVNTEAFF. The chain uses TRBV10-3 and TRBJ1-1, with unresolved D. The CDR3 loop spans 12 amino acids. Trimming removed 8 bases from V and 2 bases from J, with 9 bases in between. Looked up from germline, CDR1 is ENHRY and CDR2 is SYGVKD.

This clone was recorded only once. In the same sample, other DNA sequences code for this CDR3. The rearrangement joins TRBV28 to TRBJ1-5, with a weak D call TRBD1 (6 bases). From germline, CDR1 is MDHEN and CDR2 SYDVKM. V was trimmed by 4 bases and J by 5 bases, leaving 12 bases between them. This CDR3 is 14 amino acids long. For the CDR3, the DNA is TGTGCCAGCAGTTCGGTGGGGGGGCATCAGCCCCAGCATTTT. Translating gives CASSSVGGHQPQHF.

V and J are TRBV2 and TRBJ1-5; TRBD1 might be the D (6 bases). Deletions cut 1 base from V and 6 bases from J, with 13 bases between. Germline values: CDR1 SNHLY, CDR2 FYNNEI. There are 15 residues in the CDR3. The CDR3 DNA reads as TGTGCCAGCAGTGAAGATGGGGGGCAGATTCAGCCCCAGCATTTT. This codes for CASSEDGGQIQPQHF.

This chain connects TRBV28 to TRBJ1-1; D not certain. Deletions cut 3 bases from V and 6 bases from J, with 14 bases between. This CDR3 is 14 amino acids long. CDR1 is MDHEN, CDR2 SYDVKM, per germline. This chain's CDR3 is CASSLDRPEAEAFF. The CDR3 DNA reads TGTGCCAGCAGTTTGGATCGACCCGAGGCTGAAGCTTTCTTT.

CDR3 in amino acids: CASSGTALIGYTF. The CDR3 DNA follows: TGTGCCAGCAGTGGGACAGCCCTCATAGGCTACACCTTC. The rearrangement links TRBV2 to TRBJ1-2; D might be TRBD1 (6 bases). Trimming left V 4 bases short and J 8 bases short, with 14 bases between. CDR3 length: 13 residues. Per germline, CDR1 SNHLY and CDR2 FYNNEI.

The genes are TRBV6-4 and TRBJ2-1; 11 nucleotides agree with TRBD2. Germline assignment: CDR1 MRHNA and CDR2 SNTAGT. Trimming removed 4 bases from V and 7 bases from J; junction bases left unmatched: 9. The CDR3 covers 16 residues. CDR3 amino acids: CASSGFSGGARNEQFF. For the CDR3, the DNA is TGTGCCAGCAGTGGTTTTAGCGGGGGGGCCAGGAATGAGCAGTTCTTC.

V and J are TRBV29-1 and TRBJ2-2; perhaps TRBD2 as D (6 bases). CDR3 size: 14 residues. Germline V lookup: CDR1 SQVTM, CDR2 ANQGSEA. The ends were cut back, 0 bases at V and 6 bases at J, with 11 bases in the middle. This chain's CDR3 is CSVEDPGVPGELFF. Written as DNA, the CDR3 is TGCAGCGTTGAAGATCCGGGGGTCCCCGGGGAGCTGTTTTTT.

The chain uses TRBV5-4 and TRBJ2-1; D gene uncertain. Germline CDR1 SGHNT, CDR2 YYREEE (reference sequence). V was cut by 4 bases and J by 1 base, with 12 bases left in between. The CDR3 covers 15 residues. The CDR3 is CASSLGYRSYNEQFF. The DNA of the CDR3 is TGTGCCAGCAGCCTCGGGTATCGGTCCTACAATGAGCAGTTCTTC. Full variable domain (remainder filled in from reference TRBV5-4 and TRBJ2-1): ETGVTQSPTHLIKTRGQQVTLRCSSQSGHNTVSWYQQALGQGPQFIFQYYREEENGRGNFPPRFSGLQFPNYSSELNVNALELDDSALYLCASSLGYRSYNEQFFGPGTRLTVL.